This TCR beta chain was obtained from a study of cytomegalovirus exposure and HLA in healthy donors. Looking at the study overall: Tens of millions of unique TCR sequences came from HLA-typed donors in an early release. Overall study findings and caveats: Being productive about 90% or about 30% of the time was typical of most TCR beta V segments in an earlier analysis.

Amplification used 60 Vbeta primers and 13 Jbeta primers. The data were produced by immunoSEQ multiplex PCR, yet TCRdb's version contains in-frame clones alone and is incomplete. This table holds some 130,000 clones, around 82% found once. V gave up 2 bases and J gave up 6 bases, with 11 bases separating them. The germline CDR1 and CDR2 sequences are MGHRA and YSYEKL. This CDR3 is built from 13 residues. A note on this clone: Its specificity is unknown.

The chain links TRBV4-1 to TRBJ2-7; D is perhaps TRBD2 (6 bases). Material: PBMCs. The source is a boy between 10 and 17 years old in good health and CMV-seronegative. CDR3 in amino acids: CASSQYQGGEQYF. In nucleotides, the CDR3 is TGCGCCAGCAGCCAATATCAGGGAGGCGAGCAGTACTTC.